This note documents a single T cell receptor beta chain sequence. This sample is part of a study of shared clonotypes between healthy human individuals. V gave up 11 bases and J gave up 4 bases; unmatched junction bases: 8. Germline V CDR1 and CDR2: MNHNS, SASEGT. The CDR3 extends over 14 amino acids. Each subset's genomic DNA was shared equally among a number of immunoSEQ plates. Sequencing used immunoSEQ multiplex PCR; TCRdb keeps in-frame clones, though not all of them. The data hold millions of clones, with 90% to 95% observed a single time. This chain links TRBV6-1 with TRBJ1-2, with 12 bases fitting TRBD1. Sequencing was done on a sample of naive CD4+ T cells sorted from blood. Subset reported: CD45RA+ positively selected. The TCR was taken from a man between 18 and 29 years old in good health. The DNA of the CDR3 is TGTGCCGGAAGTGGGACAGGGGGCTTCTATGGCTACACCTTC. Encoded protein: CAGSGTGGFYGYTF.